Each of the 28 T cell receptor beta chains below was sequenced from the same sample in a study of cytomegalovirus exposure and HLA in healthy donors. It was with 60 Vbeta and 13 Jbeta primers that the PCR ran. Sequencing used immunoSEQ multiplex PCR; TCRdb keeps in-frame clones, though not all of them. The sample holds 150,000 to 200,000 clones; over 75% are singletons and the top ten take 1.9%. The sample consisted of PBMCs. These receptors originate from a young woman in good health and CMV-seronegative.

The chain is built from TRBV4-3 and TRBJ2-3; 10 bases fit TRBD2. V lost 1 base, J lost 5 bases, and 6 bases stayed unmatched. Germline V gene data show CDR1 as LGHNA and CDR2 as YSLEER. The length of the CDR3 is 16 residues. The CDR3 here is CASSQAAGGQQDTQYF. Here the CDR3 DNA reads TGCGCCAGCAGCCAAGCAGCGGGGGGGCAACAAGATACGCAGTATTTT.

The CDR3 DNA reads as TGTGCCAGTAGTGGACAGGGAAGCAGGTCCTACGAGCAGTACTTC. The encoded protein is CASSGQGSRSYEQYF. The rearrangement joins TRBV19 to TRBJ2-7, with 8 bases lining up with TRBD1. V gave up 5 bases and J gave up 1 base; unmatched junction bases: 7. The CDR3 runs to 15 residues. From germline, CDR1 is LNHDA and CDR2 SQIVND (reference sequence).

The chain uses TRBV27 and TRBJ1-1; 10 nucleotides agree with TRBD1. The CDR3 runs to 18 residues. Germline loops: CDR1 MNHEY, CDR2 SMNVEV (reference sequence). V dropped 4 bases and J dropped 8; count of bases not matched to a gene: 19. Written as DNA, the CDR3 is TGTGCCAGCAGTTCCCTTGGACAGGGGGAGGGCCGATTACTAGAAGCTTTCTTT. Its translation is CASSSLGQGEGRLLEAFF.

The V and J genes are TRBV13 and TRBJ2-7; D not resolved. Germline V gene lookup returns CDR1 PRHDT and CDR2 FYEKMQ (reference sequence). This CDR3 comprises 15 residues. The germline V and J ends were trimmed by 3 bases and 3 bases, with 15 bases remaining between them. The CDR3 is CASSLSSQVHYEQYF. The CDR3 coding sequence is TGTGCCAGCAGCTTGTCGAGTCAGGTTCACTACGAGCAGTACTTC. The whole variable domain, remainder taken from reference TRBV13 and TRBJ2-7, is AAGVIQSPRHLIKEKRETATLKCYPIPRHDTVYWYQQGPGQDPQFLISFYEKMQSDKGSIPDRFSAQQFSDYHSELNMSSLELGDSALYFCASSLSSQVHYEQYFGPGTRLTVT.

The rearrangement joins TRBV14 to TRBJ2-1; TRBD2 matches at 10 bases. The germline CDR1 and CDR2 sequences are SGHDN and FVKESK. The CDR3 consists of 17 residues. Trimming cost V 2 bases and J 5 bases; bases outside gene matches: 9. The CDR3 protein is CASSQYSGGTEDNEQFF. The CDR3 coding sequence is TGTGCCAGCAGCCAATATAGCGGGGGGACTGAGGACAATGAGCAGTTCTTC.

This clone was counted once. The rearrangement joins TRBV5-1 to TRBJ1-1; D uncertain. The CDR3 sequence is 15 residues long. Germline V lookup: CDR1 SGHRS, CDR2 YFSETQ. V shed 3 bases and J shed 4 bases, with 16 bases lying between them. CDR3 sequence: CASSYSTEVITEAFF. CDR3 in DNA: TGCGCCAGCAGCTATTCAACAGAAGTGATCACTGAAGCTTTCTTT.

This sequence joins TRBV18 and TRBJ1-1; D possibly corresponds to TRBD1 (6 bases). The CDR3 runs 16 residues. Trimming took 0 bases from V and 3 from J, leaving 14 bases between them. Germline V CDR1 and CDR2: KGHSH, LQKENI. The CDR3 nucleotides are TGTGCCAGCTCACCACCGGGAGGGAGGGGGGACACTGAAGCTTTCTTT. Its protein product is CASSPPGGRGDTEAFF.

The rearrangement uses TRBV30 and TRBJ2-5, with no clear D. Germline CDR1 and CDR2: GTSNPN and SVGIG (reference sequence). The V end lost 5 bases, the J end lost 1 base, and 20 bases lay between the germline ends. There are 16 residues in the CDR3. The CDR3 spells CAWRPPWAMVQETQYF. DNA of the CDR3: TGTGCCTGGCGACCACCGTGGGCCATGGTCCAAGAGACCCAGTACTTC.

This clone has just one count. This chain uses TRBV18 with TRBJ1-2; D might be TRBD1 (6 bases). Germline values: CDR1 KGHSH, CDR2 LQKENI. CDR3 length: 13 amino acids. Trimming removed 6 bases from V and 4 bases from J, with 12 bases in between. The CDR3 protein is CASSRKDSYGYTF. The CDR3 DNA follows: TGTGCCAGCTCCCGGAAGGACAGCTATGGCTACACCTTC. Variable domain in full (rest from reference TRBV18 and TRBJ1-2): NAGVMQNPRHLVRRRGQEARLRCSPMKGHSHVYWYRQLPEEGLKFMVYLQKENIIDESGMPKERFSAEFPKEGPSILRIQQVVRGDSAAYFCASSRKDSYGYTFGSGTRLTVV.

This chain uses TRBV19 with TRBJ1-1; 7 bases fit TRBD1. Trimming at V came to 3 bases and at J to 4 bases, leaving 5 bases not matched to a gene. Germline V gene lookup returns CDR1 LNHDA and CDR2 SQIVND (reference sequence). The CDR3 length is 14 residues. CDR3: CASSMVGQATEAFF. CDR3 DNA: TGTGCCAGTAGTATGGTAGGACAGGCCACTGAAGCTTTCTTT.

The rearrangement links TRBV10-3 to TRBJ1-2; D is unresolved. The germline V and J ends were trimmed by 2 bases and 8 bases, with 12 bases remaining between them. The germline V gene encodes CDR1 ENHRY and CDR2 SYGVKD. The CDR3 consists of 13 residues. CDR3 nucleotide sequence: TGTGCCATCAGTGAGACGGAGCTTAGGGGCTACACCTTC. Amino acids: CAISETELRGYTF.

V and J are TRBV29-1 and TRBJ2-7, with 10 bases that match TRBD2. The V and J ends lost 7 bases and 0 bases, in that order; junction bases with no gene match: 18. The CDR3 totals 18 residues. CDR1 SQVTM and CDR2 ANQGSEA come from the germline V gene. CDR3 in DNA: TGCAGCGCTAAGGGTAGGGCTAGCGGGGGAAAGAGCTCCTACGAGCAGTACTTC. It codes for CSAKGRASGGKSSYEQYF.

The chain employs TRBV6-1 and TRBJ2-7, with 10 bases that match TRBD2. The V gene end was trimmed by 2 bases and the J gene end by 3 bases; junction bases not matched to a gene: 4. Germline CDR1 MNHNS, CDR2 SASEGT. The CDR3 contains 15 residues. The DNA of the CDR3 is TGTGCCAGCAGTGAAAGGGTAGCGGGGGGCTACGAGCAGTACTTC. Its translation is CASSERVAGGYEQYF.

This chain joins TRBV5-1 and TRBJ2-7; D not certain. This CDR3 has 13 amino acids. Germline V gives CDR1 SGHRS, CDR2 YFSETQ. Between the trimmed V and J ends, which lost 4 bases and 0 bases, there was a span of 8 bases. The CDR3 is CASSKLSSYEQYF. The DNA of the CDR3 is TGCGCCAGCAGCAAGTTGAGCTCCTACGAGCAGTACTTC.

This clone was seen a few times. V and J are TRBV5-1 and TRBJ2-7; D is possibly TRBD1 (5 bases). V gave up 4 bases and J gave up 7 bases, with 30 bases separating them. This CDR3 contains 18 residues. Germline V gives CDR1 SGHRS, CDR2 YFSETQ. CDR3 in DNA: TGCGCCAGCAGCCTCCACCCGAACCTGGGGCAGCCTAATCAGGAGCAGTACTTC. It yields the protein CASSLHPNLGQPNQEQYF.

The rearrangement joins TRBV18 to TRBJ2-5; TRBD2 might be the D (6 bases). V dropped 4 bases and J dropped 5 bases, with 11 bases sitting between them. This CDR3 is built from 13 residues. Germline assignment: CDR1 KGHSH and CDR2 LQKENI. This chain's CDR3 is CASSQPSGETQYF. DNA of the CDR3: TGTGCCAGCTCACAGCCGAGCGGGGAGACCCAGTACTTC.

This clone was recorded a few times. CDR3 DNA: TGTGCCAGCAGAGGAGATTCTGGGGCCAACGTCCTGACTTTC. This codes for CASRGDSGANVLTF. V gene TRBV2 combines with J gene TRBJ2-6, with D unclear. CDR1 and CDR2 (germline): SNHLY, FYNNEI. Trimming shortened V by 6 bases and J by 1 base, and 7 bases separated the two germline ends. This CDR3 comprises 14 residues.

This sequence joins TRBV14 and TRBJ1-2, with D possibly being TRBD1 (6 bases). Germline CDR1 reads SGHDN; CDR2 reads FVKESK. The CDR3 consists of 14 residues. The V end lost 7 bases, the J end lost 8 bases, and 20 bases lay between the germline ends. The DNA for the CDR3 is TGTGCCAGCACCGTTTCAGGCGGGGGCAAAGGCTACACCTTC. Translating gives CASTVSGGGKGYTF. Full variable domain (remainder filled in from reference TRBV14 and TRBJ1-2): EAGVTQFPSHSVIEKGQTVTLRCDPISGHDNLYWYRRVMGKEIKFLLHFVKESKQDESGMPNNRFLAERTGGTYSTLKVQPAELEDSGVYFCASTVSGGGKGYTFGSGTRLTVV.

The V gene is TRBV4-2, the J gene TRBJ1-1; D is ambiguous. Germline V lookup: CDR1 LGHNA, CDR2 YNFKEQ. The V and J ends lost 7 bases and 0 bases respectively, with 9 bases between them. This CDR3 contains 13 residues. CDR3 amino acids: CASTLFLNTEAFF. The CDR3 coding sequence is TGTGCCAGCACCTTATTCCTGAACACTGAAGCTTTCTTT.

CDR3 in amino acids: CASSLPTSGPQYF. The CDR3 region has the DNA TGTGCCAGCAGCTTGCCGACTAGCGGCCCCCAGTACTTC. The chain has TRBV7-9 and TRBJ2-5; TRBD2 matches at 9 bases. V lost 3 bases and J lost 9; bases outside the gene matches: 5. This CDR3 has 13 residues. Germline V gene data show CDR1 as SEHNR and CDR2 as FQNEAQ (reference sequence).

This clone has a handful of counts. V usage is TRBV4-3 and J usage is TRBJ2-7, with 8 bases identical to TRBD1. Germline V gene sequence: CDR1 LGHNA, CDR2 YSLEER. The CDR3 length is 18 residues. The V gene end was trimmed by 3 bases and the J gene end by 0 bases; junction bases not matched to a gene: 13. In DNA form, the CDR3 reads TGCGCCAGCAGCCAGTCTCCGGGAGACAGGGGAAGCTCCTACGAGCAGTACTTC. Residues: CASSQSPGDRGSSYEQYF.

The CDR3 nucleotides are TGTGCCAGCAGCGTCTCCGGGACAAGCTACGAGCAGTACTTC. It specifies CASSVSGTSYEQYF. The chain carries TRBV7-9 and TRBJ2-7; TRBD1 might be the D (6 bases). Trimming shortened V by 5 bases and J by 3 bases, and 14 bases separated the two germline ends. Germline-derived CDR1 and CDR2 are SEHNR and FQNEAQ (reference sequence). The CDR3 has 14 residues. The full variable domain, completed using reference TRBV7-9 and TRBJ2-7, is DTGVSQNPRHKITKRGQNVTFRCDPISEHNRLYWYRQTLGQGPEFLTYFQNEAQLEKSRLLSDRFSAERPKGSFSTLEIQRTEQGDSAMYLCASSVSGTSYEQYFGPGTRLTVT.

The chain recombines TRBV27 with TRBJ2-3; TRBD2 matches at 13 bases. Trimming at V came to 3 bases and at J to 3 bases, leaving 3 bases not matched to a gene. The CDR3 contains 16 residues. Germline lookup yields CDR1 MNHEY and CDR2 SMNVEV (reference sequence). The DNA for the CDR3 is TGTGCCAGCAGTTTCCCGGGACTAGCGGGAACAGATACGCAGTATTTT. This encodes CASSFPGLAGTDTQYF.

The table lists this clone with a count of one. This chain uses TRBV6-1 with TRBJ1-2; D is uncertain. The CDR3 covers 12 residues. Germline V gene lookup returns CDR1 MNHNS and CDR2 SASEGT. V lost 6 bases and J 4 bases, leaving 9 bases between the germline ends. Here the CDR3 DNA reads TGTGCCAGCAGGGTCCTGGCCTATGGCTACACCTTC. This sequence encodes CASRVLAYGYTF.

The chain couples TRBV30 to TRBJ2-4; D gene unclear. Between the trimmed V and J ends, which lost 2 bases and 0 bases, there was a span of 14 bases. Germline lookup yields CDR1 GTSNPN and CDR2 SVGIG (reference sequence). The CDR3 has 16 residues. CDR3 bases: TGTGCCTGGAGTAGGAGACCATTACTAGCCAAAAACATTCAGTACTTC. Translating gives CAWSRRPLLAKNIQYF.

This clone occurred a few times. V is TRBV5-1 and J is TRBJ1-1; D is perhaps TRBD1 (5 bases). The CDR3 runs to 13 residues. Germline V gene lookup returns CDR1 SGHRS and CDR2 YFSETQ. V dropped 3 bases and J dropped 4 bases, with 10 bases sitting between them. In DNA form, the CDR3 reads TGCGCCAGCAGCTCGGCCGGGGGCACTGAAGCTTTCTTT. Encoded protein: CASSSAGGTEAFF.

This sequence joins TRBV27 and TRBJ2-3, with TRBD2 matching over 7 bases. CDR3 length: 16 residues. CDR1 and CDR2 (germline): MNHEY, SMNVEV (reference sequence). The junction had 8 bases not matched to a gene; V was cut back by 2 bases and J by 3 bases. The CDR3, as DNA: TGTGCCAGCAGTTTAATCCTGCAGGGAGGGACAGATACGCAGTATTTT. It translates to CASSLILQGGTDTQYF.

The J gene is TRBJ2-7, the V gene TRBV29-1; no definite D call. Germline V gives CDR1 SQVTM, CDR2 ANQGSEA. The CDR3 is 12 residues long. The V end was cut by 3 bases, the J end by 5 bases, with 11 bases between. This CDR3 is CSVDLWANEQYF. In DNA, the CDR3 is TGCAGCGTTGACCTCTGGGCCAACGAGCAGTACTTC.